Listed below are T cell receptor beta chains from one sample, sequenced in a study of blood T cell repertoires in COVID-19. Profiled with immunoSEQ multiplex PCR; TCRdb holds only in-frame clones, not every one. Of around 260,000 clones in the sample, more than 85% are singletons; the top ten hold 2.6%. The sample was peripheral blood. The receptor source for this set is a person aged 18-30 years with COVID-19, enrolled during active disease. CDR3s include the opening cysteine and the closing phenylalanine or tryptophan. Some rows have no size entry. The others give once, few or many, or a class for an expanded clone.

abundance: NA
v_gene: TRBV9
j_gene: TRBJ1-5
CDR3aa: CASSVAGGPQPQHF

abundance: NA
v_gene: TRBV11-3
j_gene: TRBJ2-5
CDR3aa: CASSLWGGQETQYF

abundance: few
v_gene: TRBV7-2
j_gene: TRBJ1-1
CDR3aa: CASSLGQGGF

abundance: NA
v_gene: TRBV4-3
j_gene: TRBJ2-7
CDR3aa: CASSQTGVYEQYF

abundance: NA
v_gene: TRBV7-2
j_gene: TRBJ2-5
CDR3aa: CASSFPDGEPQAKETQYF

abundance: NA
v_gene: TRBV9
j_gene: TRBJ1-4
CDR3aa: CASSLTGGHEKLFF

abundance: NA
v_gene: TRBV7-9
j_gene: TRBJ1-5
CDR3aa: CASSSGVYSNQPQHF

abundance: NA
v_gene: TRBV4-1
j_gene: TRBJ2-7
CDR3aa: CASSQATAPHEQYF

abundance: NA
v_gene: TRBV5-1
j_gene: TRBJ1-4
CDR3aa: CASSQPTTGTGGPQPLSTNEKLFF

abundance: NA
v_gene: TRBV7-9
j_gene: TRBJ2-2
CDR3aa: CASRLRRLANTNETGELFF

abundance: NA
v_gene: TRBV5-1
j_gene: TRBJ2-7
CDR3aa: CASSLGRRGTSYEQYF

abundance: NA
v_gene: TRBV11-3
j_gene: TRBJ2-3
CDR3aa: CASSLGAGSTDTQYF

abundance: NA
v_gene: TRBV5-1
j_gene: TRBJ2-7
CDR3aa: CASSLDPRGLAGGPYEQYF

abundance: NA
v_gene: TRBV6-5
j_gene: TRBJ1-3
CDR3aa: CASSFRGSGNTIYF

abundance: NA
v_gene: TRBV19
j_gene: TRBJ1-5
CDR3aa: CASSIEFRQGSNQPQHF

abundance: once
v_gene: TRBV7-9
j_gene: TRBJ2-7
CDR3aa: CASSLEDRVEQYF

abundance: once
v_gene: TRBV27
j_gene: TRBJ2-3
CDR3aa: CASSLTREDTQYF

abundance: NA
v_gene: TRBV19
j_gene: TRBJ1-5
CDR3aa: CASSTGGNQPQHF

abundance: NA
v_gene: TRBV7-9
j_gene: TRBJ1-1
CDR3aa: CASSLSLGGSNTEAFF

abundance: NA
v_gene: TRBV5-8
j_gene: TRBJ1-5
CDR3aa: CASSLNSRDRSLNQPQHF

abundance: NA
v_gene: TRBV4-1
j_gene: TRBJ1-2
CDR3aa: CASSQDLRVHYGYTF

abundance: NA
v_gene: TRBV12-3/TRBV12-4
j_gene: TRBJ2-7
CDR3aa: CANSQTYEQYF

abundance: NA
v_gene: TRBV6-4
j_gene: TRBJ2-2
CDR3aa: CASSADRTRNTGELFF

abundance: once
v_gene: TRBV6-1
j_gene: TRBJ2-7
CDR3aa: CASSEETGLGSYEQYF

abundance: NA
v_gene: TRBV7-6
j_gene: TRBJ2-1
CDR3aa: CASSLTSAGGSNEQFF

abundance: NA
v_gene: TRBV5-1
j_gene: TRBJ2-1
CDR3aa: CASSPAGLAYNEQFF

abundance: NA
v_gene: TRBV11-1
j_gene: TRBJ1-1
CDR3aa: CASSLRQGGTEAFF

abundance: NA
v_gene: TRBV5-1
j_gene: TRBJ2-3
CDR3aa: CASSPTSGSTDTQYF

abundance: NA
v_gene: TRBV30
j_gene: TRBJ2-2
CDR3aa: CAWRGGAGELFF

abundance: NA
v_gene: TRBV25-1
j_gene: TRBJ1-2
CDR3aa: CASSPTGGNYGYTF

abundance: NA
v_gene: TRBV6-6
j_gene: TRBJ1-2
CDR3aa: CASSYSTGSGYTF

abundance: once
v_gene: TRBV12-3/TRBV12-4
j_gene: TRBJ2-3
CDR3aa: CASRRLVTQYF

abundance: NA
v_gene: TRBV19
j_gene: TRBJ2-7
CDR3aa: CASSIGQGAFEQYF

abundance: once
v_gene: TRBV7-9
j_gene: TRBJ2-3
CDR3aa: CASSPESGTQYF

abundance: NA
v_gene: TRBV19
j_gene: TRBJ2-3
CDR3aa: CASMTSGTSTDTQYF

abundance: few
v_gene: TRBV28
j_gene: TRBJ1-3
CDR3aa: CASTEGAGNTIYF

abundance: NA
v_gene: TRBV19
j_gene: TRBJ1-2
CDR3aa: CASREIKDYGYTF

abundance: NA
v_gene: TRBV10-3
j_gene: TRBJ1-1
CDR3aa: CAISPTGTGNTEAFF

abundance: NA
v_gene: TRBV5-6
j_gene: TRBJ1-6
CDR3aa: CASSSRRNNSPLHF

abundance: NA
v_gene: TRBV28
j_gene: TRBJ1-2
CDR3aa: CASSLDGRGRGYTF

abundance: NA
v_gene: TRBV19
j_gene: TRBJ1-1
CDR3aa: CASSFNRETEAFF

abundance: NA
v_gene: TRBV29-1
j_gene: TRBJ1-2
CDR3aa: CSVEVEGPNYGYTF

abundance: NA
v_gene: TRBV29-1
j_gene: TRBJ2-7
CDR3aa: CSVEGEGSYEQYF

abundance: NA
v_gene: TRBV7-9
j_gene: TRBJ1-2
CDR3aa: CASTTTDAGNYNYGYTF

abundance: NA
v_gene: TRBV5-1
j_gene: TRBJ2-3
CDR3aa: CASSLGQDTQYF

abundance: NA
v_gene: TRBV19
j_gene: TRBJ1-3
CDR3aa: CASSIGTSSSGNTIYF

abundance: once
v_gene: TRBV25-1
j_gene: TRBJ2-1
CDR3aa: CASSGQYEQFF

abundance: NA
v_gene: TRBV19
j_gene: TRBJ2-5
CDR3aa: CASSPPGLAGVHGNWETQYF

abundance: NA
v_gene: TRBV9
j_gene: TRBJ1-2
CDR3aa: CASSVEDSYGYTF

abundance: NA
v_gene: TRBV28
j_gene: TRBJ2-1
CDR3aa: CASSSYPPTRDSTNEQFF

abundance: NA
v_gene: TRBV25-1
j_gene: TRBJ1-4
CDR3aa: CASSDFKKLFF

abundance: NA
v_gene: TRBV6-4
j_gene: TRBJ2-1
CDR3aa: CASSSLAGGVNEQFF

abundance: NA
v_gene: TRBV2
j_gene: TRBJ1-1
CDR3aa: CASSGFLQGTEAFF

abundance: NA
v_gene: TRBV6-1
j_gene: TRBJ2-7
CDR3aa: CASSESRGPYEQYF

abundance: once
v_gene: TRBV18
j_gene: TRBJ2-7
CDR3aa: CASSSGTEYEQYF

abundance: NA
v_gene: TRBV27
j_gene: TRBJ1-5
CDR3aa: CASSPSGAQPQHF

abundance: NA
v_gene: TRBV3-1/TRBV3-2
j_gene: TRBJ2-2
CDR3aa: CASSQRTGGLGGELFF

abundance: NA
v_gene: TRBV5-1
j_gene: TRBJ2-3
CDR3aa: CASSLWGATTDTQYF

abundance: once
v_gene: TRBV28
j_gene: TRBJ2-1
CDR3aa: CASSSSSGRYNEQFF